This paragraph covers one TCR beta chain sequence. Compared with the rest of its sample, this clone is medium-sized (0.01 to 0.1%). Its antigen remains unidentified. No base qualities exist here, and no much larger clone lies one base off it. The record originates from a study of a mutant IDH1 vaccine in newly diagnosed glioma (dated by TCRdb to 2020 to 2022). Study-wide context: Patients received eight vaccinations in weeks 1, 3, 5, 7, 11, 15, 19 and 23, corresponding to visits V03 through V10. Vaccination began 4-6 weeks after radiotherapy alone, or alongside temozolomide cycles in the chemotherapy-containing groups. The roughly 35 treated patients were roughly 62% male and around 40% female, with a mean age of approximately 38 years. Before enrollment, patients had received standard therapy of radiotherapy alone, temozolomide alone, or radiochemotherapy with temozolomide; most received the combination. Peripheral blood samples were drawn at six visits, namely V03 (baseline), V05, V07, V10, V12 and V13. For exploratory analyses, longitudinal TCRB deep sequencing was carried out in around 24 treated patients wherever samples were available. Here is what the overall study found, with its caveats: Pseudoprogression appeared unrelated to alterations in the top peripheral T cell clonotypes detected by TCRB sequencing. It was noted by the authors that analyses of patient blood samples could not be reproduced owing to sample limitations. Immune responses induced by the vaccine were seen in roughly 95% of patients across multiple MHC alleles. Selection of PBMC samples for TCRB deep sequencing was based on availability.

The time point label, as the study defines it: week 5, during vaccination. A 20-mer mutant IDH1 peptide at 300 micrograms in Montanide made up each vaccine dose, which was injected subcutaneously together with topical imiquimod. Newly diagnosed WHO grade 3 or 4 IDH1-mutant astrocytomas showing loss of nuclear ATRX were present in the donors. The samples were drawn from NOA16, a multicentre, single-arm, open-label phase I trial in Germany that tested a mutant IDH1 peptide vaccine in humans for the first time. Genomic DNA for TCRB sequencing was extracted from EDTA blood using the DNeasy Blood and Tissue Kit. The method behind the library was the immunoSEQ multiplex PCR assay. The hsTCRB Kit was used according to the manufacturer's protocol to amplify rearranged TCR beta chain sequences. TCRB libraries were sequenced on an Illumina MiSeq. The paper's processing steps were these. Demultiplexing, trimming and gene mapping were performed with the kit vendor's proprietary platform. TCRdb holds this immuneACCESS table with in-frame rearrangements only. Some clones are missing; in checked studies, unresolved V genes explain under half, and the rest has no known cause. The V and J calls and the clone size are those of that table, but D and trimming were determined from the DNA. The sample has tens of thousands of clones on record, roughly 82% of them singletons. 3.1% of the sample is taken by the ten largest.

From its cysteine to its phenylalanine, the CDR3 spans 12 amino acids. Only the CDR3 portion is preserved as DNA: 36 bases, with reading frame beginning at the first base. The germline V gene encodes CDR1 MNHNS and CDR2 SASEGT. V is reduced by 3 bases and J by 10 bases, leaving a spacing of 12 bases between them. Specimen: PBMCs, collected from a glioma patient whose treatment included an IDH1 peptide vaccine. This sequence originates from a woman aged 18 to 35 with glioma. Some clones in this sample may be carry-over from other donors' samples. The sequence is built from TRBV6-1 and TRBJ1-1, with the D gene uncertain. The CDR3 protein is CASSDNGRGAFF. The nucleotide sequence is TGTGCCAGCAGTGACAACGGCCGGGGAGCTTTCTTT.